This T cell receptor beta chain was profiled in a study of T cell responses to AZD1222 COVID-19 vaccine. The method was immunoSEQ multiplex PCR; TCRdb's version includes in-frame clones alone and lacks a portion of them. The profile shows around 140,000 clones, approximately 90% of them singletons. J gave up 0 bases and V 6 bases, and 4 bases lay outside the gene matches. The CDR3 runs to 15 residues. From germline, CDR1 is MNHEY and CDR2 SVGAGI. The input for sequencing was peripheral blood, taken on day 0 of AZD1222 vaccination. The sequence derives from an adult in good health. The chain couples TRBV6-5 to TRBJ2-2; 7 positions agree with TRBD2. The DNA for the CDR3 is TGTGCCAGCAGGGTCGGGGGGACGAACACCGGGGAGCTGTTTTTT. Encoded protein: CASRVGGTNTGELFF.